These T cell receptor beta chains were read from a single sample in a study of cytomegalovirus exposure and HLA in healthy donors. The data were produced by immunoSEQ multiplex PCR, yet TCRdb's version contains in-frame clones alone and is incomplete. The sample has around 39,000 clones, roughly 60% seen once. Source material: PBMCs. These receptors all come from a human donor in good health. Each CDR3 is given with its conserved first and last residue. Fields, in order: V gene, J gene, D gene, clone size, CDR3 DNA, CDR3 protein. A D gene is named only where the DNA matches it firmly. The size entry is marked missing in some rows and otherwise reads once, few, many or a size class.

TRBV6-6	TRBJ1-2	TRBD1	-	TGTGCCAGCAGTTACTCATGGGACAGCCGAGGCTACACCTTC	CASSYSWDSRGYTF
TRBV25-1	TRBJ2-5	TRBD1	-	TGTGCCAGCAGCAACTACAGGGGGCCCAGGGAAGAGACCCAGTACTTC	CASSNYRGPREETQYF
TRBV5-1	TRBJ1-6	-	few	TGCGCCAGCAGCTTGGATACAGGAGAGAATTCACCCCTCCACTTT	CASSLDTGENSPLHF
TRBV4-1	TRBJ2-7	TRBD2	-	TGCGCCAGCAGCCTCCGGGCCGGGACTAGCGGGGGGAGCTACGAGCAGTACTTC	CASSLRAGTSGGSYEQYF
TRBV7-2	TRBJ2-5	TRBD2	once	TGTGCCAGCAGCAAACCTAGCGGGGGGGCTGGGTTGAGGACCCAGTACTTC	CASSKPSGGAGLRTQYF
TRBV18	TRBJ2-5	-	-	TGTGCCAGCTCACCACCAAGTACAGCCGAGACCCAGTACTTC	CASSPPSTAETQYF
TRBV18	TRBJ2-7	TRBD1	few	TGTGCCAGCTCATCTGGACAGGGGCGCTCCTACGAGCAGTACTTC	CASSSGQGRSYEQYF
TRBV5-4	TRBJ2-3	-	-	TGTGCCAGCAGCTTGGATGCGGCGGGGGCCACAGATACGCAGTATTTT	CASSLDAAGATDTQYF
TRBV28	TRBJ2-3	TRBD1	-	TGTGCCAGCAGGGGGGACAGAGGGAGCACAGATACGCAGTATTTT	CASRGDRGSTDTQYF
TRBV5-1	TRBJ2-2	TRBD1	few	TGCGCCAGCTCTACCGGGACAGGGCTGAACACCGGGGAGCTGTTTTTT	CASSTGTGLNTGELFF
TRBV2	TRBJ1-2	TRBD1	once	TGTGCCAGCAGTGCTTCGGACAGGGGGAACTATGGCTACACCTTC	CASSASDRGNYGYTF
TRBV5-4	TRBJ1-1	TRBD1	-	TGTGCCAGCAGCTTGGATCAACAGGGGGCTAACACTGAAGCTTTCTTT	CASSLDQQGANTEAFF
TRBV18	TRBJ1-3	-	once	TGTGCCAGCTCACCATCGCCGGGACAAGGGACTGGAAACACCATATATTTT	CASSPSPGQGTGNTIYF